This T cell receptor beta chain is from a study of blood T cell repertoires in COVID-19. The CDR3 loop spans 19 amino acids. Trimming cost V 5 bases and J 2 bases; bases outside gene matches: 20. Germline V gives CDR1 SEHNR, CDR2 FQNEAQ (reference sequence). Sequenced by immunoSEQ multiplex PCR; TCRdb stores in-frame clones only, minus some. Here the sample spans under 500,000 clones, 85% to 90% being singletons. Recovered participants had two consecutive negative NP/OP PCR tests, healthcare professional clearance, or symptom resolution. The chain is built from TRBV7-9 and TRBJ2-5; 7 bases are a match to TRBD1. This clonotype was sampled from a man aged 25 to 40 who had recovered from COVID-19. The material sequenced was PBMCs or T cells enriched from blood (not recorded which). CDR3 sequence: CASSRTGTEVNKAQETQYF. As DNA, the CDR3 is TGTGCCAGCAGCAGGACCGGGACAGAGGTCAACAAGGCTCAAGAGACCCAGTACTTC.